These 16 T cell receptor beta chains share one sample of origin, sequenced in a study of T cell repertoires in cytomegalovirus infection. These receptors have no known antigen. MiXCR, applied by TCRdb to the reads, yields one record per CDR3 protein. The sample has 700,000 to 950,000 distinct CDR3 sequences, over 25% seen once. Source: cultured CD8+ T cells from PBMCs, taken from culture after CMV antigen stimulation. The receptors shown here come from a human donor in good health (CMV status not recorded). Some clones in this sample may be carry-over from other donors' samples.

Of note for this clonotype: No conserved phenylalanine or tryptophan is present at the end of the CDR3, so a read error is the likely explanation. The chain carries TRBV15 and TRBJ2-1, with TRBD2 identical over 7 bases. The germline V gene has CDR1 LNHNV and CDR2 YYDKDF (reference sequence). V shed 3 bases and J 0 bases; nucleotides not matched to a gene: 8. The CDR3 has 17 amino acids. CDR3 loop: CATSRGERGSSYNEQFS. The CDR3 region has the DNA TGTGCCACCAGCAGGGGGGAGCGGGGTAGCTCCTACAATGAGCAGTTCTCC.

This clonotype was seen ten or more times. This CDR3 is CASRFGAGTYNEQFF. CDR3 nucleotide sequence: TGTGCCAGCAGATTTGGGGCAGGAACCTACAATGAGCAGTTCTTC. The V call is TRBV7-2, the J call TRBJ2-1, with TRBD1 as a possible D gene (5 bases). This CDR3 is built from 15 residues. The V and J ends lost 6 bases and 2 bases respectively, with 14 bases between them. Germline V gene data show CDR1 as SGHTA and CDR2 as FQGNSA.

V is TRBV11-3 and J is TRBJ2-1; 9 nucleotides match TRBD2. CDR3 length: 15 amino acids. Germline V lookup: CDR1 SGHNT, CDR2 YENEEA. V lost 0 bases to trimming and J lost 7 bases; unmatched junction nucleotides: 4. The CDR3, as DNA: TGTGCCAGCAGCTTAGAAGCGGGGGGCGGGAATGAGCAGTTCTTC. Its protein product is CASSLEAGGGNEQFF.

V and J are TRBV10-3 and TRBJ2-2; no reliable D call. Trimming left V 6 bases short and J 2 bases short, with 4 bases between. The CDR3 is 12 amino acids. In germline, CDR1 is ENHRY, CDR2 SYGVKD. The CDR3 nucleotides are TGTGCCATCAGAGTTAACACCGGGGAGCTGTTTTTT. Translation: CAIRVNTGELFF.

This clonotype came up a few times. The V gene is TRBV5-4, the J gene TRBJ1-2; D ambiguous. Trimming took 1 base from V and 8 from J, leaving 12 bases between them. Per the germline V gene, CDR1 is SGHNT and CDR2 is YYREEE (reference sequence). The CDR3 sequence is 13 residues long. CDR3 loop: CASSLWGDGGYTF. In DNA, the CDR3 is TGTGCCAGCAGCTTGTGGGGAGATGGCGGCTACACCTTC.

The V and J genes are TRBV4-1 and TRBJ2-1, with D maybe TRBD1 (6 bases). Germline-derived CDR1 and CDR2 are MGHRA and YSYEKL. The CDR3 is 14 amino acids. With 1 base removed from V and 4 bases from J, the gap between germline ends came to 8 bases. The CDR3 DNA reads TGCGCCAGCAGCCAAGGGGGGCCGTACAATGAGCAGTTCTTC. Protein: CASSQGGPYNEQFF.

This clonotype appeared many times. The chain uses TRBV6-6 and TRBJ1-1; 7 bases align to TRBD1. The CDR3 has 14 residues. After removal of 4 bases from V and 4 bases from J, the junction contained 6 bases not matched to a gene. Germline CDR1 reads MNHNY; CDR2 reads SVGAGI (reference sequence). CDR3 nucleotides: TGTGCCAGCAGTTCCGACAGGGCTGGCACTGAAGCTTTCTTT. Amino acids: CASSSDRAGTEAFF.

This clonotype was picked up a small number of times. This chain connects TRBV6-1 to TRBJ2-2, with D unresolved. CDR3 length: 16 residues. V was cut by 4 bases and J by 1 base, with 13 bases left in between. CDR1 is MNHNS and CDR2 is SASEGT in the germline V gene. The chain's CDR3 is CASSASTSENTGELFF. The DNA of the CDR3 is TGTGCCAGCAGTGCGTCGACATCGGAGAACACCGGGGAGCTGTTTTTT.

This clonotype showed up many times. This chain uses TRBV4-1 with TRBJ1-1; no firm D call. Trimming left V 1 base short and J 1 base short, with 4 bases between. Germline V gene sequence: CDR1 MGHRA, CDR2 YSYEKL. CDR3 length: 13 residues. CDR3 sequence reads: CASSQGGNTEAFF. CDR3 coding DNA: TGCGCCAGCAGCCAAGGGGGGAACACTGAAGCTTTCTTT.

The V gene is TRBV12-3 or TRBV12-4, the J gene TRBJ2-3; D is ambiguous. V dropped 3 bases and J dropped 0 bases, with 7 bases sitting between them. The CDR3 spans 14 residues. CDR3 bases: TGTGCCAGCAGTTTTCCGGATAGCACAGATACGCAGTATTTT. As protein: CASSFPDSTDTQYF.

The chain uses TRBV6-2 or TRBV6-3 and TRBJ1-2, with D maybe TRBD1 (5 bases). Trimming took 1 base from V and 3 from J, leaving 12 bases between them. The CDR3 runs 15 residues. CDR1 and CDR2 (germline): MNHEY, SVGEGT. CDR3 sequence: CASSYFAGGDYGYTF. Written as DNA, the CDR3 is TGTGCCAGCAGTTACTTCGCGGGGGGAGACTATGGCTACACCTTC.

Points on this clonotype: The junction departs from germline at one end; a sequencing error may be responsible. V is TRBV27 and J is TRBJ1-2; a weak D match, TRBD1 (5 bases). The CDR3 is 14 amino acids. Germline values: CDR1 MNHEY, CDR2 SMNVEV (reference sequence). The CDR3 protein is CANSPTETNYGYTF. The CDR3 DNA is TGTGCCAACAGTCCGACAGAGACTAACTATGGCTACACCTTC.

The rearrangement joins TRBV6-2 or TRBV6-3 to TRBJ1-5, with a weak D call TRBD1 (6 bases). Germline V gene lookup returns CDR1 MNHEY and CDR2 SVGEGT. This CDR3 is 15 amino acids long. V was trimmed by 7 bases and J by 4 bases, leaving 17 bases between them. The CDR3 DNA follows: TGTGCCAGCATCCCCAGAACAGGGCTTAATCAGCCCCAGCATTTT. Translating gives CASIPRTGLNQPQHF.

V gene TRBV19 combines with J gene TRBJ2-1; 12 bases align to TRBD2. This CDR3 comprises 18 residues. V lost 1 base to trimming and J lost 5 bases; unmatched junction nucleotides: 9. Per the germline V gene, CDR1 is LNHDA and CDR2 is SQIVND (reference sequence). The CDR3 sequence: CASSIAHLGLAGNNEQFF. In nucleotides, the CDR3 is TGTGCCAGTAGTATAGCTCACCTCGGACTAGCGGGGAACAATGAGCAGTTCTTC.

This chain uses TRBV7-3 with TRBJ2-5; 15 bases line up with TRBD2. In germline, CDR1 is SGHTA, CDR2 FQGTGA. V lost 5 bases and J lost 5; bases outside the gene matches: 3. This CDR3 region has 15 residues. The DNA of the CDR3 is TGTGCCAGCAGCCAGGGGACTAGCGGGAGGGAGACCCAGTACTTC. Protein: CASSQGTSGRETQYF. Full variable domain (remainder filled in from reference TRBV7-3 and TRBJ2-5): GAGVSQTPSNKVTEKGKYVELRCDPISGHTALYWYRQSLGQGPEFLIYFQGTGAADDSGLPNDRFFAVRPEGSVSTLKIQRTERGDSAVYLCASSQGTSGRETQYFGPGTRLLVL.

The table lists this clonotype with many counts. Germline is not matched at one junction end, which may reflect a read error. The chain has TRBV7-7 and TRBJ2-5; 11 nucleotides match TRBD1. The length of the CDR3 is 14 residues. Germline V CDR1 and CDR2: SSHAT, FNYEAQ (reference sequence). In DNA form, the CDR3 reads TGTGCTAGCAGCCCGGGACAGGGGGAAGAGACCCAGTACTTC. It encodes CASSPGQGEETQYF.